The rows below give T cell receptor beta chains drawn from one sample of a study of blood T cell repertoires in COVID-19. The assay was immunoSEQ multiplex PCR, and TCRdb's table has in-frame clones only and misses some. In the table there are roughly 68,000 clones, roughly 84% of which are singletons. Input material: peripheral blood. Receptor source: a man aged 50 to 59 with active COVID-19. The CDR3 runs from the conserved cysteine through the conserved F or W. A D gene is named only where the DNA matches it firmly.

J: TRBJ2-7; V: TRBV7-9; D: NA; CDR3: CASSLSGAGEQYF
J: TRBJ2-2; V: TRBV7-9; D: NA; CDR3: CASTSSGELFF
J: TRBJ2-7; V: TRBV6-5; D: NA; CDR3: CATSRATYEQYF
J: TRBJ1-5; V: TRBV5-1; D: NA; CDR3: CASSLSGDQPQHF
J: TRBJ1-6; V: TRBV11-2; D: NA; CDR3: CASSTHRERDSPLHF
J: TRBJ2-3; V: TRBV10-3; D: TRBD1; CDR3: CAISATGEGQYF
J: TRBJ2-5; V: TRBV24-1; D: TRBD2; CDR3: CATSDPGTSGGAQYF
J: TRBJ1-1; V: TRBV23-1; D: NA; CDR3: CASSQRLNTEAFF
J: TRBJ1-2; V: TRBV18; D: TRBD1; CDR3: CASSRNRGQDYGYTF
J: TRBJ2-7; V: TRBV11-2; D: NA; CDR3: CASSLEAKSYEQYF
J: TRBJ2-3; V: TRBV14; D: NA; CDR3: CASSQDNGGVTDTQYF
J: TRBJ2-7; V: TRBV11-3; D: TRBD2; CDR3: CASSLGTSGSYEQYF
J: TRBJ2-2; V: TRBV9; D: TRBD1; CDR3: CASSPRTGMGTGELFF
J: TRBJ2-7; V: TRBV5-4; D: NA; CDR3: CASSLGAGATYEQYF
J: TRBJ2-7; V: TRBV24-1; D: TRBD1; CDR3: CATSDFSWTGGYEQYF
J: TRBJ2-7; V: TRBV28; D: NA; CDR3: CASGYGRRRNYEQYF
J: TRBJ1-1; V: TRBV7-6; D: NA; CDR3: CASSLGGGLGKDTEAFF
J: TRBJ1-6; V: TRBV7-2; D: TRBD1; CDR3: CASSPGMPGQGVYSPLHF
J: TRBJ2-1; V: TRBV9; D: NA; CDR3: CASSLTGEEYNEQFF
J: TRBJ2-7; V: TRBV7-2; D: TRBD2; CDR3: CASSSQGTSGYEQYF
J: TRBJ2-1; V: TRBV29-1; D: TRBD2; CDR3: CSATLAGGYEQFF
J: TRBJ2-6; V: TRBV19; D: NA; CDR3: CASTGGPSGANVLTF
J: TRBJ2-2; V: TRBV19; D: NA; CDR3: CASSIGGAVGELFF
J: TRBJ1-3; V: TRBV7-9; D: TRBD1; CDR3: CASSFFRDRVEGNTIYF
J: TRBJ1-1; V: TRBV6-2/TRBV6-3; D: TRBD1; CDR3: CASRPSGRGTANTEAFF
J: TRBJ1-5; V: TRBV3-1/TRBV3-2; D: NA; CDR3: CASSQDREWGQPQHF
J: TRBJ2-2; V: TRBV27; D: NA; CDR3: CASSTTNTGELFF
J: TRBJ1-1; V: TRBV28; D: NA; CDR3: CASSLEDSGVVTEAFF
J: TRBJ1-5; V: TRBV5-1; D: NA; CDR3: CASSLGGRGPGQPQHF
J: TRBJ2-7; V: TRBV5-1; D: NA; CDR3: CASSLALASYEQYF
J: TRBJ2-7; V: TRBV7-9; D: TRBD1; CDR3: CASSSVGQAEEQYF
J: TRBJ2-7; V: TRBV5-1; D: TRBD1; CDR3: CASSIRQGKGSYEQYF
J: TRBJ2-2; V: TRBV7-2; D: NA; CDR3: CASRPSQAGELFF
J: TRBJ2-3; V: TRBV5-1; D: NA; CDR3: CASSLGAGADTQYF